One TCR beta chain is described in this entry. There are a few counts of this clone. Its antigen is unknown. Per-base qualities were not stored, and no clone one base away is much larger. Receptor amplification or capture employed the immunoSEQ multiplex PCR assay. The multiplex PCR relied on a mix of 60 forward primers for TCR Vbeta segments and 13 reverse primers for TCR Jbeta segments. The CDR3 region of rearranged TCR beta genes was amplified from genomic DNA by a multiplex PCR assay. On the Illumina HiSeq System, the amplified TCR beta libraries were sequenced as 87-base-pair reads. The source study handled its data this way. A later analysis counted approximately 74 million unique TCR beta chains across the 666 repertoires, and about 10 million of these chains were shared by at least two donors. Raw reads were error-corrected and collapsed into unique sequences by a nearest-neighbor algorithm in which closely related sequences were merged to remove PCR and sequencing errors. V, D and J gene segments were assigned by aligning CDR3 sequences to IMGT reference sequences. For a sequence to be retained, at least a six-nucleotide match to both a V gene segment and a J gene segment was required. Rearrangements were classified as productive when the CDR3 lacked stop codons and remained in frame with V and J, and all other rearrangements were classified as non-productive. CDR3 was defined by IMGT convention, running from the second conserved V-encoded cysteine to the conserved J-encoded phenylalanine. Sequences without an unambiguous match to a single V gene segment were excluded from the earlier analysis of over 500 of the donors. In an earlier analysis of approximately 560 of the donors, a V segment was called functional when productive rearrangements were above 56.7%, and segregating when the standard deviation between donors exceeded 5%. A statistical classification framework was developed to diagnose cytomegalovirus status using the catalog of TCR beta chain sequences. In a later analysis, V and J genes were assigned by comparing TCR nucleotide sequences against IMGT/GENE-DB human TR gene sequences. A later analysis assigned CDR3 sequences and most-parsimonious VDJ recombination scenarios with the TCRdist pipeline. In a later analysis, every TCR beta chain was defined by the combination of its CDR3 amino acid sequence and its V-gene family, and reads without a unique V-gene family were dropped. To address suspected cross-contamination and a sequencing artifact, a later analysis removed over 500 highly shared, low-generation-probability nucleotide sequences. In a later analysis, a clonal expansion index was calculated for each public chain from normalized within-repertoire ranks of inferred template counts. Generation probabilities in a later analysis came from a VDJ recombination model fitted to out-of-frame rearrangements, and those results were checked against IGoR. In a later analysis, hypergeometric tests were used to score TCR-TCR, TCR-HLA and TCR-CMV co-occurrence, with a repertoire-size bias correction applied to TCR pairs. To estimate false discovery rates, a later analysis permuted the HLA or CMV assignments 20 times. In a later analysis, co-occurring TCRs were grouped using DBSCAN, and TCRdist sequence similarity was added for clustering within HLA-allele-positive subsets. Repertoires with fewer than 30,000 or more than 120,000 public chains were left out of co-occurrence clustering, as were several repertoires with anomalous nucleotide sharing. The immuneACCESS repertoire file appears here via TCRdb, limited to in-frame rearrangements. These files lack a portion of the clones; in checked studies, under half of the deficit traces to unresolved V genes, and the cause of the others is not known. The V and J calls and clone size were taken over from that table, and D and trimming were inferred from the DNA. The sample contains some 190,000 clones, around three quarters of them found a single time. Approximately 2% of the sample comes from the top ten.

The CDR3, cysteine through phenylalanine, is 14 amino acids long. The only DNA kept is the CDR3, 42 bases in frame from the first base. CDR1 and CDR2 were assigned from the germline V gene as MNHNS and SASEGT. At the junction V is shortened by 6 bases and J by 4 bases, with 13 bases in between. In total, 500 to 700 healthy bone marrow donors made up the cohort. At the time of sampling, all cohort members were nominally healthy, though unrecorded immune exposures were likely present. The donor tested CMV seronegative, placing the donor among the roughly 340 seronegative members of the cohort. A peripheral blood sample was provided by each donor, and peripheral blood mononuclear cells were used for TCR beta sequencing. The Qiagen DNeasy Blood Extraction Kit was used to extract genomic DNA from the blood cell samples. The data belong to a study of cytomegalovirus exposure and HLA in healthy donors (dated by TCRdb to about 2017). Regarding the complete study: According to an earlier analysis of around 600 of the donors, 150 million to 200 million T cells yielded 120 million or so unique TCR beta sequences and 276 Gb of sequence data. In the later analysis, no new phenotypic data were used to find candidate immune exposures; instead, reliance was placed on TCR beta sequences and their occurrence across donors. Besides the first cohort of approximately 710 subjects, a separate validation cohort made up of 90 to 150 different subjects was used. To study patterns of TCR occurrence, a later analysis re-analyzed previously published TCR beta repertoires from 666 donors and added high-resolution HLA genotyping. The genetic ancestry cluster associated with self-reported Caucasian donors included roughly four fifths of the 398 genotyped donors. The number of typed donors differed by locus: roughly 629-640 for A, B, C, DRB1 and DQB1; 522 for DQA1; 606 for DPA1; and roughly 490 for DPB1. An earlier analysis of approximately 580 of the donors used high-throughput TCR beta sequencing to judge whether each TCR beta V gene segment behaved as functional or pseudogenic. Across roughly 420 genotyped donors of the cohort, an average of 235,054 unique TCR beta nucleotide sequences per donor were sequenced, and approximately 17% of those sequences were non-productive. The aim of the study was to test whether cataloging public T cell receptors could identify signatures of past pathogen exposure. Genome-wide SNP genotypes for about three fifths of the roughly 670 donors were used in a later genetic analysis, which treated that subset as a discovery cohort. Four to six DR-DQ haplotypes were handled as single units for association and clustering, since linkage in the cohort was strong. The study profiled the T cell repertoires of some 610 subjects by immunosequencing and related them to cytomegalovirus serostatus. To predict cytomegalovirus infection status, the study combined high-throughput TCR immunosequencing, statistical association of individual TCRs with disease status, and machine learning. Donor age, sex, ethnicity and CMV serostatus were compiled together with the repertoire data. Every discovery cohort repertoire had been produced on one sequencing platform. HLA typing included class I and class II loci at four-digit resolution. An early release that covered 640 HLA-typed donors contained about 300 gigabases of sequencing data and around 80 million unique TCR sequences.

Beyond this particular receptor, the publication reports: Because counts were too low, seventeen rarely observed V segments, including chromosome 9 orphons, were excluded from the earlier analysis of several hundred of the donors. According to a later genetic analysis, donors in an Asian-associated ancestry cluster had fewer N-insertions in productive TCRs than the approximately 630-donor mean. Most CMV-associated TCR beta chains appeared to be HLA-restricted in a later analysis, and the HLA associations seemed to be driven largely by CMV exposure. A further reported finding was that TCR beta sequences accurately predicted the HLA-A and HLA-B alleles for most subjects in the first cohort. Linkage disequilibrium might explain the correlated functional status among segregating V segments, but an unknown experimental factor could not be ruled out. The classifier was reported to diagnose cytomegalovirus status with high specificity and sensitivity in both the original and validation cohorts. The sequencing pipeline was judged likely to have produced a cluster of highly shared sequence variants as a technical artifact. Because the 87-base-pair reads could not distinguish some IMGT-functional V segments, including TRBV6-2 and TRBV6-3, those segments were excluded. For the cohort, immune exposure information was limited to CMV serostatus. In a later analysis, some 18,000 TCR beta sequences were associated with specific HLA alleles at a false discovery rate of 0.05. In a later analysis, several top co-occurrence clusters were reported to appear linked to parvovirus B19, influenza, CMV and Epstein-Barr virus. The study listed approximately 150 TCR beta chains as associated with cytomegalovirus. A later analysis found that TCR association rates varied across HLA loci, with DRB1 alleles showing the most associated TCRs and HLA-C alleles the fewest. Three of the identified cytomegalovirus-associated TCR beta chains were confirmed in vitro to be specific for cytomegalovirus antigens. Compared with equally common non-associated chains, HLA-associated TCR beta chains in a later analysis were more clonally expanded and had lower generation probabilities. Assigning TCR associations to individual alleles was difficult when HLA alleles, especially DR and DQ, strongly co-occurred. In an earlier analysis of a few hundred of the donors, most TCR beta V segments were observed in productive rearrangements about 87% or about 30% of the time, broadly matching IMGT annotations. An association between a missense DCLRE1C variant and V-gene and J-gene trimming of TCR beta chains was found in a later genetic analysis and replicated in an independent cohort. This cohort had only TCR beta chains sequenced, and the lack of alpha or paired-chain data limited which features could be detected. The authors suggested that the approach could potentially be generalized to other disease states and immunological phenotypes. Across donors, most TCR sequences were observed very rarely, whereas some public TCRs were present in many individuals. Roughly uniform sequencing depth across donors was assumed in presence/absence analyses, although this assumption may not hold. HLA typing was unavailable for some donors at each locus, so association tests used only the typed subset.

This receptor was obtained from a woman under 40 in good health and CMV-seronegative. The rearrangement combines TRBV6-1 with TRBJ2-1, with TRBD1 perhaps the D gene, on 6 matching bases. Sequencing was performed on PBMCs. The DNA sequence is as follows: TGTGCCAGCAGATCTGTGGGACAATACAATGAGCAGTTCTTC. This is translated as CASRSVGQYNEQFF.